The 31 T cell receptor beta chains listed next were all sequenced from one sample in a study of neurological immune-mediated disorders. Using its own MiXCR run on the 5' RACE reads, TCRdb lists one record per CDR3 protein. The sample records approximately 38,000 distinct CDR3 sequences, 11% being singletons. Sequencing input: CD4+ T cells from blood. These receptors were collected from a woman aged 25 to 39 with HTLV-1-associated myelopathy (HAM/TSP).

On this clonotype: A much larger clone differs by one base, so this may be a read error. The limits of the CDR3 on the DNA are not certain, so only TCRdb's listed CDR3 is given. The gene calls are TRBV5-1 and TRBJ2-2; TRBD1 reflects the table's D call only, with no check against the DNA. Germline CDR1 SGHRS, CDR2 YFSETQ. The CDR3 extends over 18 residues, inclusive of both ends. This chain's CDR3 is CTSSRGGVLARTPGSCFF.

This clonotype was counted at least ten times. V is TRBV7-2 and J is TRBJ2-1, with TRBD2 matching over 16 bases. Germline V CDR1 and CDR2: SGHTA, FQGNSA. The CDR3 has 18 residues. Losses at the gene ends were 4 bases for V and 2 bases for J; bases not matched to a gene: 5. In DNA, the CDR3 is TGTGCCAGCAGCTACACGGGACTAGCGGGGGGGCCCTACAATGAGCAGTTCTTC. Translation gives CASSYTGLAGGPYNEQFF.

The table lists this clonotype with a few counts. The chain has TRBV18 and TRBJ2-2, with a tentative D call TRBD1 (6 bases). This CDR3 has 14 residues. Germline CDR1 is KGHSH and CDR2 is LQKENI. V was trimmed by 2 bases and J by 7 bases, leaving 11 bases between them. Here the CDR3 DNA reads TGTGCCAGCTCACCAAGCAGGGGTGGCGGGGAGCTGTTTTTT. Amino acids: CASSPSRGGGELFF.

This clonotype was seen many times. The chain uses TRBV20-1 and TRBJ2-1; D may be TRBD1 or TRBD2 (5 bases each). V was cut by 6 bases and J by 3 bases, with 12 bases left in between. Germline V lookup: CDR1 DFQATT, CDR2 SNEGSKA (reference sequence). This CDR3 contains 13 residues. CDR3 in amino acids: CSASGTDYNEQFF. The CDR3 DNA reads as TGCAGTGCGTCCGGGACCGACTACAATGAGCAGTTCTTC.

This clonotype was observed at least ten times. The rearrangement uses TRBV5-1 and TRBJ1-1; TRBD1 is a possible D gene (6 bases). Trimming removed 0 bases from V and 0 bases from J, with 9 bases in between. From germline, CDR1 is SGHRS and CDR2 YFSETQ. This CDR3 is built from 15 residues. The CDR3 DNA is TGCGCCAGCAGCTTGGCCCAGGGGATGAACACTGAAGCTTTCTTT. It yields the protein CASSLAQGMNTEAFF.

This clonotype was observed at least ten times. The V and J genes are TRBV5-1 and TRBJ2-3, with 12 bases matching TRBD2. CDR1 and CDR2 (germline): SGHRS, YFSETQ. The CDR3 runs 19 residues. Unmatched junction bases numbered 11, after V lost 3 bases and J lost 0 bases. CDR3 in DNA: TGCGCCAGCAGCTACAAACGGACTAGCGGGGATACTAGCACAGATACGCAGTATTTT. Protein product: CASSYKRTSGDTSTDTQYF.

This clonotype was seen repeatedly, ten times or more. The chain combines TRBV20-1 with TRBJ2-7; D may be TRBD2 (6 bases). CDR1 and CDR2 (germline): DFQATT, SNEGSKA (reference sequence). This CDR3 is built from 12 residues. V lost 4 bases, J lost 3 bases, and 10 bases lay in between. DNA for the CDR3: TGCAGTGCTAACGCCGGGAGCTACGAGCAGTACTTC. Residues: CSANAGSYEQYF.

In its sample, this clonotype was seen many times. The chain uses TRBV20-1 and TRBJ1-2; TRBD1 agrees at 8 bases. The CDR3 runs to 12 residues. With V trimmed by 8 bases and J by 4 bases, 6 bases remained unmatched. The V gene's germline CDR1 is DFQATT and CDR2 SNEGSKA (reference sequence). The CDR3 coding sequence is TGCAGTCCAGGGGGCATAGGCTATGGCTACACCTTC. Amino acids: CSPGGIGYGYTF.

This clonotype was counted many times. This rearrangement joins TRBV12-3 or TRBV12-4 to TRBJ2-3, with a possible D match to TRBD2 (7 bases). The CDR3 has 16 residues. V lost 5 bases and J 6 bases, leaving 21 bases between the germline ends. The CDR3 DNA reads as TGTGCCAGCAGTCCCTTAGGGGCTAGGGGGGGGGATACGCAGTATTTT. This codes for CASSPLGARGGDTQYF.

This clonotype has a count of ten or more. V gene TRBV12-3 or TRBV12-4 combines with J gene TRBJ1-2; D is possibly TRBD1 (5 bases). The V and J ends lost 7 bases and 5 bases respectively, with 17 bases between them. The CDR3 is 14 amino acids. The CDR3 region is CASTRRGLVYGYTF. CDR3 nucleotides: TGTGCCAGCACCCGAAGGGGCCTGGTATATGGCTACACCTTC.

This clonotype appeared many times. J is TRBJ1-5 and V is TRBV5-5; no clear D. The CDR3 spans 16 residues. The V gene lost 1 base and the J gene lost 1 base, with 12 bases spanning the gap. Germline CDR1 SGHKS, CDR2 YYEKEE (reference sequence). CDR3 in DNA: TGTGCCAGCAGCTTGATCTCCGGGGTGAGCAATCAGCCCCAGCATTTT. This translates into CASSLISGVSNQPQHF.

This rearrangement joins TRBV18 to TRBJ2-4, with TRBD2 as a possible D gene (6 bases). Trimming removed 0 bases at V and 8 bases at J, with 14 bases between. The CDR3 sequence is 15 residues long. Germline V gene sequence: CDR1 KGHSH, CDR2 LQKENI. In DNA form, the CDR3 reads TGTGCCAGCTCACCACCGGGGGGTGGAGAGGACATTCAGTACTTC. Its translation: CASSPPGGGEDIQYF.

This clonotype was recorded many times. CDR3 in DNA: TGTGCCTGGAGTGTGGAAAGGGACTGGAAAGGCTACACCTTC. Encoded protein: CAWSVERDWKGYTF. The chain carries TRBV30 and TRBJ1-2, with a tentative D call TRBD1 (5 bases). The CDR3 sequence is 14 residues long. CDR1 and CDR2 from the germline V gene are GTSNPN and SVGIG (reference sequence). The V and J ends lost 0 bases and 8 bases respectively, with 16 bases between them.

There are many counts of this clonotype. J is TRBJ1-1 and V is TRBV7-2, with a possible D match to TRBD1 (5 bases). The CDR3 loop spans 16 amino acids. Germline V gene data show CDR1 as SGHTA and CDR2 as FQGNSA. The ends were cut back, 3 bases at V and 1 base at J, with 15 bases in the middle. The CDR3 loop reads CASSFGAPTANTEAFF. The CDR3 nucleotides are TGTGCCAGCAGCTTTGGGGCCCCGACAGCGAACACTGAAGCTTTCTTT.

This clonotype came up many times. This chain links TRBV6-6 with TRBJ2-6; D call uncertain. Per germline, CDR1 MNHNY and CDR2 SVGAGI (reference sequence). The CDR3 is made up of 14 amino acids. Trimming left V 3 bases short and J 0 bases short, with 3 bases between. The CDR3 protein is CASSYSSGANVLTF. The DNA of the CDR3 is TGTGCCAGCAGTTATTCCTCTGGGGCCAACGTCCTGACTTTC.

Remarks on this clonotype: A junction boundary mismatches the germline segment, possibly from a read error. The chain combines TRBV6-5 with TRBJ2-6, with 7 bases that match TRBD1. CDR1 MNHEY and CDR2 SVGAGI come from the germline V gene. This CDR3 is 18 amino acids long. The CDR3: CASSYRTGTGSGANVLNF. CDR3 DNA: TGTGCCAGCAGTTACAGGACAGGAACCGGCTCTGGGGCCAACGTACTGAATTTC.

This clonotype came up many times. The chain combines TRBV3-1 with TRBJ2-3; D unresolved. Germline values: CDR1 LGHDT, CDR2 YNNKEL (reference sequence). Between the trimmed V and J ends, which lost 8 bases and 1 base, there was a span of 7 bases. This CDR3 region has 12 residues. The CDR3 protein is CASRGGTDTQYF. The DNA for the CDR3 is TGTGCCAGCCGTGGTGGCACAGATACGCAGTATTTT.

This clonotype has at least ten counts. The chain employs TRBV18 and TRBJ1-1; TRBD1 agrees at 7 bases. Germline loops: CDR1 KGHSH, CDR2 LQKENI. The J segment lost 7 bases and the V segment lost 3 bases, leaving 5 bases of the junction unmatched. This CDR3 has 13 residues. The CDR3 coding sequence is TGTGCCAGCTCACCTGACAGGGCCGGTGAAGCTTTCTTT. Translating gives CASSPDRAGEAFF.

In its sample, this clonotype was seen many times. The rearrangement links TRBV5-1 to TRBJ1-5, with TRBD1 as a possible D gene (5 bases). CDR3 length: 14 amino acids. Trimming cost V 0 bases and J 6 bases, with 10 bases left between them. CDR1 is SGHRS, CDR2 YFSETQ, per germline. Written as DNA, the CDR3 is TGCGCCAGCAGCTTGGTGGCGGGGGGTCAGCCCCAGCATTTT. Amino acid sequence: CASSLVAGGQPQHF.

This clonotype was picked up many times. This chain's CDR3 is CSARPPGWAYGYTF. The DNA of the CDR3 is TGCAGTGCTAGACCCCCCGGCTGGGCTTATGGCTACACCTTC. The chain couples TRBV20-1 to TRBJ1-2; no clear D gene. Germline V gene sequence: CDR1 DFQATT, CDR2 SNEGSKA (reference sequence). V lost 2 bases and J 5 bases, leaving 15 bases between the germline ends. The CDR3 spans 14 residues.

In this sample, this clonotype turned up many times. The chain couples TRBV3-1 to TRBJ2-7; no reliable D call. Trimming shortened V by 0 bases and J by 3 bases, and 9 bases separated the two germline ends. This CDR3 spans 14 amino acids. Looked up from germline, CDR1 is LGHDT and CDR2 is YNNKEL (reference sequence). This CDR3 is CASSQEPQYYEQYF. CDR3 DNA sequence: TGTGCCAGCAGCCAAGAACCCCAGTACTACGAGCAGTACTTC.

The rearrangement joins TRBV19 to TRBJ2-7; D is possibly TRBD1 (6 bases). The CDR3 has 13 residues. CDR1 LNHDA and CDR2 SQIVND come from the germline V gene (reference sequence). The V end was cut by 4 bases, the J end by 6 bases, with 13 bases between. The CDR3 bases are TGTGCCAGTAGTAACCCACAGGGCATCGAGCAGTACTTC. Translated: CASSNPQGIEQYF. The full variable domain, in which reference TRBV19 and TRBJ2-7 provide the parts outside the CDR3, is DGGITQSPKYLFRKEGQNVTLSCEQNLNHDAMYWYRQDPGQGLRLIYYSQIVNDFQKGDIAEGYSVSREKKESFPLTVTSAQKNPTAFYLCASSNPQGIEQYFGPGTRLTVT.

This clonotype appeared many times. The chain employs TRBV6-2 or TRBV6-3 and TRBJ2-1; TRBD2 matches at 8 bases. CDR1 is MNHEY, CDR2 SVGEGT, per germline. V trimming: 2 bases; J trimming: 8 bases; junction bases outside the gene matches: 8. The CDR3 is made up of 15 amino acids. The CDR3 sequence is CASSYGSGDLHEQFF. The CDR3 nucleotides read TGTGCCAGCAGTTACGGTAGCGGGGACCTTCATGAGCAGTTCTTC.

The table lists this clonotype with a count of one. This chain joins TRBV2 and TRBJ2-7, with D possibly matching TRBD2 (5 bases). The germline V gene has CDR1 SNHLY and CDR2 FYNNEI. The CDR3 consists of 14 residues. With 5 bases removed from V and 3 bases from J, the gap between germline ends came to 14 bases. The CDR3 loop reads CASSNGGRFYEQYF. CDR3 sequence (DNA): TGTGCCAGCAGTAATGGAGGCCGGTTCTACGAGCAGTACTTC.

This clonotype was observed many times. The rearrangement joins TRBV6-6 to TRBJ1-1, with D uncertain. Germline V gene sequence: CDR1 MNHNY, CDR2 SVGAGI (reference sequence). This CDR3 comprises 17 residues. Trimming cost V 2 bases and J 0 bases, with 16 bases left between them. CDR3 residues: CASSYGRNLYMNTEAFF. CDR3 in DNA: TGTGCCAGCAGTTACGGCAGGAACCTCTACATGAACACTGAAGCTTTCTTT.

The V gene is TRBV5-1, the J gene TRBJ2-3; 9 bases agree with TRBD1. Germline CDR1 reads SGHRS; CDR2 reads YFSETQ. This CDR3 region has 19 residues. The ends lost 0 bases at V and 3 bases at J; junction bases unmatched: 14. Here the CDR3 reads CASSLGGPSGQGSTDTQYF. DNA for the CDR3: TGCGCCAGCAGCTTGGGGGGCCCCTCAGGACAGGGGAGTACAGATACGCAGTATTTT.

At least ten counts were recorded for this clonotype. The V and J genes are TRBV10-3 and TRBJ2-1, with D perhaps TRBD2 (7 bases). CDR1 ENHRY and CDR2 SYGVKD come from the germline V gene. This CDR3 has 14 amino acids. Trimming left V 2 bases short and J 6 bases short, with 11 bases between. In nucleotides, the CDR3 is TGTGCCATCAGTGAGAAGGGGGGGAGCAATGAGCAGTTCTTC. The encoded protein is CAISEKGGSNEQFF.

This clonotype came up many times. CDR3 amino acids: CASSLGWQRDEQFF. The CDR3 DNA reads as TGTGCCAGCAGCCTCGGGTGGCAGAGAGATGAGCAGTTCTTC. The V call is TRBV7-2, the J call TRBJ2-1, with no clear D. The ends were cut back, 5 bases at V and 8 bases at J, with 16 bases in the middle. Germline CDR1 and CDR2: SGHTA and FQGNSA. This CDR3 contains 14 residues.

This clonotype was recorded at least ten times. V is TRBV5-1 and J is TRBJ1-1; D uncertain. The length of the CDR3 is 14 residues. CDR1 is SGHRS, CDR2 YFSETQ, per germline. Trimming cost V 0 bases and J 1 base, with 7 bases left between them. The CDR3 reads CASSLAAGNTEAFF. The CDR3 nucleotides are TGCGCCAGCAGCTTGGCTGCGGGGAACACTGAAGCTTTCTTT.

The rearrangement links TRBV19 to TRBJ2-7, with 7 bases aligning to TRBD1. Looked up from germline, CDR1 is LNHDA and CDR2 is SQIVND (reference sequence). The CDR3 loop spans 15 amino acids. After removal of 1 base from V and 2 bases from J, the junction contained 5 bases not matched to a gene. CDR3 residues: CASSIAGTATYEQYF. The CDR3 bases are TGTGCCAGTAGTATAGCCGGGACAGCGACCTACGAGCAGTACTTC.

Many counts were recorded for this clonotype. The chain links TRBV6-5 to TRBJ1-2; TRBD1 might be the D (6 bases). This CDR3 contains 16 residues. V lost 2 bases to trimming and J lost 4 bases, with 17 bases between them. Germline values: CDR1 MNHEY, CDR2 SVGAGI. The chain's CDR3 is CASSYRGDRGGYGYTF. As DNA, the CDR3 is TGTGCCAGCAGTTACAGGGGGGATCGGGGGGGCTATGGCTACACCTTC.